This T cell receptor beta chain originates from a study of blood T cell repertoires in COVID-19 (dated by TCRdb to between 2020 and 2021). For context, the study as a whole: The collaborator samples originated in the United States, Italy and Spain and spanned the acute and convalescent phases of COVID-19. The material from the prospective study consisted of cDNA or gDNA derived from T cells, B-cell-depleted T cells, or PBMCs. Sample metadata almost always included a de-identified subject ID, COVID-19 status, age in years and sex. The samples were drawn from the first 160 participants of the ongoing ImmuneRACE study and from 1,254 subjects provided by 6 global collaborators. A freely available public database, intended as a resource for researchers studying the immune response to SARS-CoV-2, is where the repertoires were released. Where HLA class I and class II types were available, the types were taken from metadata supplied by the sample provider, not from assay-based typing. The dataset comprised deeply sampled blood TCRbeta repertoires from subjects exposed to, actively infected with, or recovered from COVID-19.

TCRbeta CDR3 regions were amplified from genomic DNA using the immunoSEQ Assay, a bias-controlled multiplex PCR. On the study's bioinformatics: Within the assay, amplification of reference gene primers was used to estimate how many nucleated cells each sample contained. To quantify the absolute abundance of each unique TCRbeta CDR3 rearrangement, sequence reads were collapsed and filtered. For each sample, productive Simpson clonality was calculated by taking the square root of Simpson's diversity index across productive rearrangements. The immuneACCESS repertoire file appears here via TCRdb, limited to in-frame rearrangements. These files lack a portion of the clones; in checked studies, under half of the deficit traces to unresolved V genes, and the cause of the others is not known. V and J calls and clone size follow that table, whereas D and trimming were derived from the DNA. The sample table holds some 260,000 clones, of which about nine tenths were seen once. Of the sample, just under 6.5% falls within the top ten clones.

Paper-wide results and their limitations: The amount of clinical and demographic metadata varied by source and participant and was provided uncurated.

Concerning this clone itself: The antigen this receptor binds is unknown. The record has no base qualities; no much larger clone is one base away.

Taken from the germline V gene, the CDR1 and CDR2 loops are SGHRS and YFSETQ. From the cysteine through the phenylalanine, the CDR3 covers 16 amino acids. Of all the DNA, just the CDR3 is kept, 48 bases in frame from base 1. Trimming leaves V shorter by 3 bases and J shorter by 4 bases, with the junction holding 11 bases beyond the gene matches. Enrolling through a virtual design, the prospective study's participants ranged in age from roughly 18 to 100 years and lived across 20 to 25 United States geographic areas. To assign participants to cohorts, the prospective study relied on clinical history that participants themselves reported in a screening survey and a study questionnaire. In the prospective study, whole blood, serum and a nasopharyngeal or oropharyngeal swab were collected from each participant by mobile phlebotomists. Prospective study participants could optionally give additional blood draws and questionnaires over an approximately 2-month period. Before DNA extraction, prospective study blood samples were shipped either frozen or at room temperature.

The receptor chain draws on TRBV5-1 and TRBJ2-5, with 8 bases in between that match TRBD1. Sequenced material: PBMCs or T cells enriched from blood (not recorded which). The receptor was isolated from a woman aged 25 to 39 with acute COVID-19. The nucleotide sequence reads TGCGCCAGCAGCTCCCTCGGGCAGGGGGCGACAGAGACCCAGTACTTC. Its product reads: CASSSLGQGATETQYF.